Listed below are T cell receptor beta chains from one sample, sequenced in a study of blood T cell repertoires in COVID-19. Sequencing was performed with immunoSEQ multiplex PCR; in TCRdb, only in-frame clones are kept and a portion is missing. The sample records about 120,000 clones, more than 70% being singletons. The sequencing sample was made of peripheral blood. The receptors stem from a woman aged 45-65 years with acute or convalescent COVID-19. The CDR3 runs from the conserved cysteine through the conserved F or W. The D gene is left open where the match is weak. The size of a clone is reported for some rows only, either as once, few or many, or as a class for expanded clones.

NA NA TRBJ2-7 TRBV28 TGTGCCAGCAGCCCTTACGACAGTGAGCAGTACTTC CASSPYDSEQYF
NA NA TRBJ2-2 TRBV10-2 TGCGCCAGCAGTCTCGGACTTAACACCGGGGAGCTGTTTTTT CASSLGLNTGELFF
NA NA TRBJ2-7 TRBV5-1 TGCGCCAGCAGCATTCCAGGGGCGCCCTACGAGCAGTACTTC CASSIPGAPYEQYF
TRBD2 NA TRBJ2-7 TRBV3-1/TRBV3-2 TGTGCCAGCAGTCTCTCGGCGGGGGACTACGAGCAGTACTTC CASSLSAGDYEQYF
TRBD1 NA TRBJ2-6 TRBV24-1 TGTGCCACCAGTGATACCGGGACAGCTGGGGCCAACGTCCTGACTTTC CATSDTGTAGANVLTF
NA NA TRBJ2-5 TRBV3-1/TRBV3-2 TGTGCCAGCAGCGCTCAGGGATTCGAAGAGACCCAGTACTTC CASSAQGFEETQYF
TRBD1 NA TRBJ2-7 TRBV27 TGTGCCAGCAGTTTTCAGGGGGCCCCCTACGAGCAGTACTTC CASSFQGAPYEQYF
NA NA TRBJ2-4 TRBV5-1 TGCGCCAGCAGCTTGACTGTAGCCAAAAACATTCAGTACTTC CASSLTVAKNIQYF
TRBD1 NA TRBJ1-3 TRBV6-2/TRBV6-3 TGTGCCAGCAGTACGAGGACAGGGGCTGGAAACACCATATATTTT CASSTRTGAGNTIYF
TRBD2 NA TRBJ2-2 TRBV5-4 TGTGCCAGCAGCTTGCGAGCGGGAGACGGGGCCGGGGAGCTGTTTTTT CASSLRAGDGAGELFF
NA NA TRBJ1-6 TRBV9 TGTGCCAGCAGCGTAGGGTCTTGGGGAAGGGGGAATTCACCCCTCCACTTT CASSVGSWGRGNSPLHF
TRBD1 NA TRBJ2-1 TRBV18 TGTGCCAGCTCACCATCAGGGACAGGGGTCCCGAGCTCCTACAATGAGCAGTTCTTC CASSPSGTGVPSSYNEQFF
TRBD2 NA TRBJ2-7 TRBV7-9 TGTGCCAGCAGCATAGGACTAGCGTCCAACGAGCAGTACTTC CASSIGLASNEQYF
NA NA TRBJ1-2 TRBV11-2 TGTGCCAGCAGCCAAGGGGGGGGGCAAGCACCCTATGGCTACACCTTC CASSQGGGQAPYGYTF
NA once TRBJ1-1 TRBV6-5 TGTGCCAGCAGGAAATCGGACACTGAAGCTTTCTTT CASRKSDTEAFF
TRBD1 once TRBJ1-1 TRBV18 TGTGCCAGCTCGTTCGGGACAGGGTTGAACACTGAAGCTTTCTTT CASSFGTGLNTEAFF
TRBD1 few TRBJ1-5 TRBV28 TGTGCCAGCACCCGGGACAGGATGGGCAATCAGCCCCAGCATTTT CASTRDRMGNQPQHF
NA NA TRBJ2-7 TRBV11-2 TGTGCCAGCAGCATGAGCGCGGGGGCGGGCGAGCAGTACTTC CASSMSAGAGEQYF
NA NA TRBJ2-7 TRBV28 TGTGCCAGCGGCTACTATGGCAGTACCTACGAGCAGTACTTC CASGYYGSTYEQYF
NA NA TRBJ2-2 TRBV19 TGTGCCAGTAGTATAAGTAGAAGAACCGGGGAGCTGTTTTTT CASSISRRTGELFF
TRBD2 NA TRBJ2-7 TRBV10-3 TGTGCCATCAGTGAGTGGAGGGAGGGCCACGAGCAGTACTTC CAISEWREGHEQYF
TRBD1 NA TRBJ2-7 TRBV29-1 TGCAGCGCCCGACAGGGCTCCTACGAGCAGTACTTC CSARQGSYEQYF
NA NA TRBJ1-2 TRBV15 TGTGCCACCAGCAGAGATACAGGGAGTGGCTACACCTTC CATSRDTGSGYTF
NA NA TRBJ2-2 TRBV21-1 TGTGCCACTGTTTTCACCGGGGAGCTGTTTTTT CATVFTGELFF
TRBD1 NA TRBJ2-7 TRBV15 TGTGCCACCAGCAGAGATCCTCGGACAGGGAGCTCCTACGAGCAGTACTTC CATSRDPRTGSSYEQYF
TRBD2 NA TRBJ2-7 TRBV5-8 TGTGCCAGCAGCTGGGGGCTAGCGGGACAGTACGAGCAGTACTTC CASSWGLAGQYEQYF
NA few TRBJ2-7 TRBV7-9 TGTGCCAGCAGCCCTCCGACTAGTAGAAACGAGCAGTACTTC CASSPPTSRNEQYF
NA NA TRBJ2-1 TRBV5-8 TGTGCCAGCAGCTTGGCCGGGAACTCCTACAATGAGCAGTTCTTC CASSLAGNSYNEQFF
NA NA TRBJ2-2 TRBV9 TGTGCCAGCAGTTACGGGACTCCGAACACCGGGGAGCTGTTTTTT CASSYGTPNTGELFF
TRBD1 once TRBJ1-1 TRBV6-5 TGTGCCAGCAGGGGGACAGGGTTGTCCACTGAAGCTTTCTTT CASRGTGLSTEAFF
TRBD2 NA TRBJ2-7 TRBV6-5 TGTGCCAGCAACGTTGAAGCGGGAGAGCACGAGCAGTACTTC CASNVEAGEHEQYF
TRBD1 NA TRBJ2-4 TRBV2 TGTGCCAGCAGTCGACAGGGAAAAAACATTCAGTACTTC CASSRQGKNIQYF
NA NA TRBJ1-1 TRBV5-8 TGTGCCAGCAGCTTTAGCGGACACTTGAACACTGAAGCTTTCTTT CASSFSGHLNTEAFF
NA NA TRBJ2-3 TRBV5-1 TGCGCCAGCAGGCCCGGGACTACAGATACGCAGTATTTT CASRPGTTDTQYF
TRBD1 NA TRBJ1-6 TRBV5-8 TGTGCCAGCTCGGGACAGGTGGTATCACCCCTCCACTTT CASSGQVVSPLHF
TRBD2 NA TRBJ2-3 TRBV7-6 TGTGCCAGCAGCGCCTTCTCCCTACTAGCGGGAGGGGCAGATACGCAGTATTTT CASSAFSLLAGGADTQYF
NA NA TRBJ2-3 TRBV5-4 TGTGCCAGCAGCTTGAGAGCCGGGATGAGTGCAGATACGCAGTATTTT CASSLRAGMSADTQYF
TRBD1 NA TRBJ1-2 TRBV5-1 TGCGCCAGCAGCTTACCCCAGGACAGGGGCTACACCTTC CASSLPQDRGYTF
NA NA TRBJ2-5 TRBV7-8 TGTGCCAGCAGCAAGCAAGCCCTAGGCTCCCAAGAGACCCAGTACTTC CASSKQALGSQETQYF
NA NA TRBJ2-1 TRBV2 TGTGCCAGCAGTGTAGGTTCCCGGGGAGGCAATGAGCAGTTCTTC CASSVGSRGGNEQFF
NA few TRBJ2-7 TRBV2 TGTGCCAGCAGTGAAGACAGGGTATTAACATACGAGCAGTACTTC CASSEDRVLTYEQYF
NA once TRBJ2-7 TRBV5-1 TGCGCCAGCAGCTTGGGTAGCAGGGCCACCTACGAGCAGTACTTC CASSLGSRATYEQYF
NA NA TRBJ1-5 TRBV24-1 TGTGCCACCAGCGGTGCGGGGGTTAGTCAGCCCCAGCATTTT CATSGAGVSQPQHF
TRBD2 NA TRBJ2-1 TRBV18 TGTGCCAGCTCAGGACTTGAGGGACTAAACAATGAGCAGTTCTTC CASSGLEGLNNEQFF
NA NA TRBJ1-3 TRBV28 TGTGCCAGCAGCGCTATCTCGACTGCTGGAAACACCATATATTTT CASSAISTAGNTIYF
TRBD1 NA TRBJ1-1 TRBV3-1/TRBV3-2 TGTGCCAGCAGCCCTCGGACAGGGGTGACCACTGAAGCTTTCTTT CASSPRTGVTTEAFF
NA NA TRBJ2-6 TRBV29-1 TGCAGCGTTGCCACAAGTGGGGCCAACGTCCTGACTTTC CSVATSGANVLTF
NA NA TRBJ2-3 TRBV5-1 TGCGCCAGCTTCGGGGTGACCGATACGCAGTATTTT CASFGVTDTQYF
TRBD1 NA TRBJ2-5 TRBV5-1 TGCGCCAGCAGCTCGGGACAGGTCCAAGAGACCCAGTACTTC CASSSGQVQETQYF
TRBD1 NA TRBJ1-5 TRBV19 TGTGCCAGTAGTTTGGGACAGCATAGCAATCAGCCCCAGCATTTT CASSLGQHSNQPQHF